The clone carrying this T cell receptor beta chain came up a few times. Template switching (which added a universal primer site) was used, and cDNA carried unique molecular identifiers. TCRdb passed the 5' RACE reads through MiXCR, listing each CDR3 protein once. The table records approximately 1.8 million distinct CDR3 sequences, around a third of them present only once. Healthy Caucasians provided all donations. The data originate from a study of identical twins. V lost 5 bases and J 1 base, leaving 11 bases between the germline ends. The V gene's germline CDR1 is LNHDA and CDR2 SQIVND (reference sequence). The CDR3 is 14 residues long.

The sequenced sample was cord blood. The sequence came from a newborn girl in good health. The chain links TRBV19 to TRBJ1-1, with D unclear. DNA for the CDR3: TGTGCCAGTAGTCCCCTCTTGACGAACACTGAAGCTTTCTTT. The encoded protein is CASSPLLTNTEAFF.